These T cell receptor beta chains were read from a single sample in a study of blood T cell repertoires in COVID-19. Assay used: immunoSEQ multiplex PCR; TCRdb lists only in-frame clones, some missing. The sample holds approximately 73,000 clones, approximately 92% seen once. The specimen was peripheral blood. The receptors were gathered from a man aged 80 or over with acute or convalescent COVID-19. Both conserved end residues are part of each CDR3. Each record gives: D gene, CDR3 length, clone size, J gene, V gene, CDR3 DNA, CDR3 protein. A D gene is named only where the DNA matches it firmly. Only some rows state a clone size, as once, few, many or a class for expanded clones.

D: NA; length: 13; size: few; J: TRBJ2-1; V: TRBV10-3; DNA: TGTGCCATCAGTGATGTTCCCGGGAATGAGCAGTTCTTC; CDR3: CAISDVPGNEQFF
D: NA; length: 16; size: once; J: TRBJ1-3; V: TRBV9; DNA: TGTGCCAGCAGCCCCTTGACAGCCGCTTCTGGAAACACCATATATTTT; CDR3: CASSPLTAASGNTIYF
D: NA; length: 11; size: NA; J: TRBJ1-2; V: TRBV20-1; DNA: TGCAGTGCTAGACTAACCCGGGGCTACACCTTC; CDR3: CSARLTRGYTF
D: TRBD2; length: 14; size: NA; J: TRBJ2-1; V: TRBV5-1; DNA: TGCGCCAGCAGCGGGGGACTAGCTCCCAATGAGCAGTTCTTC; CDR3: CASSGGLAPNEQFF
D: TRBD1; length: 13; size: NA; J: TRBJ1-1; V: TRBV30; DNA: TGTGCCTGGAAACAGGGGGCGGGCACTGAAGCTTTCTTT; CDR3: CAWKQGAGTEAFF
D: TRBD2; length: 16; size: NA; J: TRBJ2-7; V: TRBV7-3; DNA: TGTGCCAGCAGCTTAATGAAGACTAGCGAAGCCTACGAGCAGTACTTC; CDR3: CASSLMKTSEAYEQYF
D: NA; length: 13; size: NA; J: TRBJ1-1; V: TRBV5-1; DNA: TGCGCCAGCAGCGCGGGCGTGAACACTGAAGCTTTCTTT; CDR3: CASSAGVNTEAFF
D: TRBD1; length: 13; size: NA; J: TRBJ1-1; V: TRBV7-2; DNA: TGTGCCAGCAGCTTAGTTTTAGGGGGCAGTGCTTTCTTT; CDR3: CASSLVLGGSAFF
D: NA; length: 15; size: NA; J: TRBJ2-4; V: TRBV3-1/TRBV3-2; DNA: TGTGCCAGCAGCCAAGCAGGGGACGGGAAAAACATTCAGTACTTC; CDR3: CASSQAGDGKNIQYF
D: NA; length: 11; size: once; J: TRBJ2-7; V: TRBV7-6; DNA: TGTGCCAGCAGACCTACCCACGAGCAGTACTTC; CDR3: CASRPTHEQYF
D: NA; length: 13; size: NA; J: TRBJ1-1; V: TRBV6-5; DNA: TGTGCCAGCAGTTACACCCCAGGGGCTGAAGCTTTCTTT; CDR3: CASSYTPGAEAFF
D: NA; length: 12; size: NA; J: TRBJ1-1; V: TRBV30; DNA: TGTGCCTGGAGACGGGGGAGCACTGAAGCTTTCTTT; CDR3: CAWRRGSTEAFF
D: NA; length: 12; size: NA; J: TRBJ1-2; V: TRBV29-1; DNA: TGCAGCGCCCTACAGGTGGTTGATGGCTACACCTTC; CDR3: CSALQVVDGYTF
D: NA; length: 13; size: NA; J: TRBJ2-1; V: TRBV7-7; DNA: TGTGCCAGCAGCCTATACAGGGACGATGAGCAGTTCTTC; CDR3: CASSLYRDDEQFF
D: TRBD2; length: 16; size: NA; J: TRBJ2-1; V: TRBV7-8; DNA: TGTGCCAGTAGGGGGCTAGCGGGAGGGCCATGGGATGAGCAGTTCTTC; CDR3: CASRGLAGGPWDEQFF
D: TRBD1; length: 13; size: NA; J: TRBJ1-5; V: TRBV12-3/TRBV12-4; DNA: TGTGCCAGCAGTATTAGGACAGGTCAGCCCCAGCATTTT; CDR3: CASSIRTGQPQHF
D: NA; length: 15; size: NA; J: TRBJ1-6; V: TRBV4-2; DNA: TGTGCCAGCAGCCAAGATCAAGGACAGAATTCACCCCTCCACTTT; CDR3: CASSQDQGQNSPLHF
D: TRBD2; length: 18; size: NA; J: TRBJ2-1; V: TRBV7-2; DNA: TGTGCCAGCAGCATTCCGAGGTGGGGCGGGAGAAAGGCCAATGAGCAGTTCTTC; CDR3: CASSIPRWGGRKANEQFF
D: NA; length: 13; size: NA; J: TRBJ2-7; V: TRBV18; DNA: TGTGCCAGCTCGCGTGACAGGTCCCACGAGCAGTACTTC; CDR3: CASSRDRSHEQYF
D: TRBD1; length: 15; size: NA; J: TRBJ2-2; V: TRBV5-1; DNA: TGCGCCAGCAGCTTGGAAAACAGGGGGGCCGGGGAGCTGTTTTTT; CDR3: CASSLENRGAGELFF
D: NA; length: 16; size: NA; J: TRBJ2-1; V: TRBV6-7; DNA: TGTGCCAGCAGTCACGACGACAGCTCCTCCTACAATGAGCAGTTCTTC; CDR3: CASSHDDSSSYNEQFF
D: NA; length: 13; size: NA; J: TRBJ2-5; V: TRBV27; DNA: TGTGCCACCCGAGGAGCCGTCGGAGAGACCCAGTACTTC; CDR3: CATRGAVGETQYF
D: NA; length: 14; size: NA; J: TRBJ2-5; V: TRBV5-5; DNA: TGTGCCAGCGAAAGCGGAGGGAACCAAGAGACCCAGTACTTC; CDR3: CASESGGNQETQYF
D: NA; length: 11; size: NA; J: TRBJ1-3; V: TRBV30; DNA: TGTGCCTTGGGCTTGGGAAACACCATATATTTT; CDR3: CALGLGNTIYF
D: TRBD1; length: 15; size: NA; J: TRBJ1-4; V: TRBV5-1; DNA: TGCGCCAGCAGCAGGGGGACAGGGGAGGATGAAAAACTGTTTTTT; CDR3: CASSRGTGEDEKLFF
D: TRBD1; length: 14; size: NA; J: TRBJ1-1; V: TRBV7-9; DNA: TGTGCCAGCAGCTTGACAGGGGTGAACACTGAAGCTTTCTTT; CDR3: CASSLTGVNTEAFF
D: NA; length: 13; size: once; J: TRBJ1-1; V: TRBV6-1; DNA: TGTGCCAGCAGTGAAATCATGAACACTGAAGCTTTCTTT; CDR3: CASSEIMNTEAFF
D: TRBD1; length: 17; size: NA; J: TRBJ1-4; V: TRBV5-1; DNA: TGCGCCAGCAGCCCTGGACAGGGTCCGAATGGACGTGAAAAACTGTTTTTT; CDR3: CASSPGQGPNGREKLFF
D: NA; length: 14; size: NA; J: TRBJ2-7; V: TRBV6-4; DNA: TGTGCCAGCAGTGAAGTGGCGGGCCCTTACGAGCAGTACTTC; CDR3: CASSEVAGPYEQYF
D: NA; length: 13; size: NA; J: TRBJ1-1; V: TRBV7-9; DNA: TGTGCCAGCAGCCAAGACATGAACACTGAAGCTTTCTTT; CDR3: CASSQDMNTEAFF
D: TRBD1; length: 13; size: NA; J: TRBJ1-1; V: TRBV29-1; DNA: TGCAGCGTCCGGGACAGGGTGGAGACTGAAGCTTTCTTT; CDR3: CSVRDRVETEAFF
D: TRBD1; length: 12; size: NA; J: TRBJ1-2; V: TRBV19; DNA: TGTGCCAGTAGTATGACAGGGGATGGCTACACCTTC; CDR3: CASSMTGDGYTF
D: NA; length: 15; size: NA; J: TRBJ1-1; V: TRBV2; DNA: TGTGCCAGCAGTCCCCAGGGGTCAAGAAACACTGAAGCTTTCTTT; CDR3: CASSPQGSRNTEAFF
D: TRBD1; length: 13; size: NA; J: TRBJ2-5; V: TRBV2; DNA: TGTGCCAGCAACAGGGGGCGCCTGGAGACCCAGTACTTC; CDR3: CASNRGRLETQYF
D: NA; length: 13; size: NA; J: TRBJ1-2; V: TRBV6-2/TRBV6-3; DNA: TGTGCCAGCAGTTGGGAAGGGAGGTATGGCTACACCTTC; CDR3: CASSWEGRYGYTF
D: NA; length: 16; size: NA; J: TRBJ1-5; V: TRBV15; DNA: TGTGCCACCAGCAGAGGAAAAGGGGTAGACAATCAGCCCCAGCATTTT; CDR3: CATSRGKGVDNQPQHF
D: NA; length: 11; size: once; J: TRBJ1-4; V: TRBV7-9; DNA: TGTGCCAGCAGCTCCGGTGAAAAACTGTTTTTT; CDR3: CASSSGEKLFF
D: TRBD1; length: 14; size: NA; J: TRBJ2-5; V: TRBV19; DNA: TGTGCCAGTAGTATGGACAGGGGGCAAGAGACCCAGTACTTC; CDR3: CASSMDRGQETQYF
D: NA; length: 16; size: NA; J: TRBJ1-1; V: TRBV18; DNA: TGTGCCAGCTCACCATCCTGGGACACATGGAACACTGAAGCTTTCTTT; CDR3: CASSPSWDTWNTEAFF
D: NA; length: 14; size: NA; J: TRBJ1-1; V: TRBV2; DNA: TGTGCCAGCACATCGCGGCCCGAAAACACTGAAGCTTTCTTT; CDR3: CASTSRPENTEAFF
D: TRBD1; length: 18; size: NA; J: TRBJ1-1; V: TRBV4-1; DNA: TGCGCCAGCAGCCAAGAGGGTCGACAGGGGGTGGTGAACACTGAAGCTTTCTTT; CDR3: CASSQEGRQGVVNTEAFF
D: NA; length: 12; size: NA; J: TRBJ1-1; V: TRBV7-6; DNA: TGTGCCAGCAGCTTAGGAGAGGCTGAAGCTTTCTTT; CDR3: CASSLGEAEAFF
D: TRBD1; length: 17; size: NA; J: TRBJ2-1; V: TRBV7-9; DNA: TGTGCCAGCAGCCTCCTGACGGGGACAGGGAACGACAATGAGCAGTTCTTC; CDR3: CASSLLTGTGNDNEQFF
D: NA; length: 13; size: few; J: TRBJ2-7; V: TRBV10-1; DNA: TGCGCCAGCAGCCCTGGACTAAGGGGCGAGCAGTACTTC; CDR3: CASSPGLRGEQYF
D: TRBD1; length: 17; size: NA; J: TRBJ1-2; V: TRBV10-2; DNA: TGCGCCAGCAGTGAGTACGGACAGGGGGCCTATAACTATGGCTACACCTTC; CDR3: CASSEYGQGAYNYGYTF
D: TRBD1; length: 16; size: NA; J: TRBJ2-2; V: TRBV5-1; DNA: TGCGCCAGCAGCATGTGGACAGGGGCGAACACCGGGGAGCTGTTTTTT; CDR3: CASSMWTGANTGELFF
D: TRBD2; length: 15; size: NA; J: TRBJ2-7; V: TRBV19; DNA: TGTGCCAGTAGTATCCGACTAGCGGCTCACTACGAGCAGTACTTC; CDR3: CASSIRLAAHYEQYF
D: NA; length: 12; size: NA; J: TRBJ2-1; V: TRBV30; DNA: TGTGCCTGGGCCGGGGTGGATAATGAGCAGTTCTTC; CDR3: CAWAGVDNEQFF
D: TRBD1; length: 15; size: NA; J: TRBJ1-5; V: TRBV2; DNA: TGTGCCAGCAGTGAAGAGGGACAGCACAATCAGCCCCAGCATTTT; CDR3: CASSEEGQHNQPQHF
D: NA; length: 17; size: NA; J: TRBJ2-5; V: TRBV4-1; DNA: TGCGCCAGCAGCCAAGGCGTGGCGACTAGGGGCCAAGAGACCCAGTACTTC; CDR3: CASSQGVATRGQETQYF
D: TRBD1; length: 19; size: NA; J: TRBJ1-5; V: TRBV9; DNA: TGTGCCAGCAGCGTTAAATGCTTCAGGGGGGCCATAAGCAATCAGCCCCAGCATTTT; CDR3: CASSVKCFRGAISNQPQHF
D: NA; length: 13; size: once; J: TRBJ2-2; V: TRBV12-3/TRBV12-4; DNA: TGTGCCAGCAGATCAGATCCCACCGGGGAGCTGTTTTTT; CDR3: CASRSDPTGELFF